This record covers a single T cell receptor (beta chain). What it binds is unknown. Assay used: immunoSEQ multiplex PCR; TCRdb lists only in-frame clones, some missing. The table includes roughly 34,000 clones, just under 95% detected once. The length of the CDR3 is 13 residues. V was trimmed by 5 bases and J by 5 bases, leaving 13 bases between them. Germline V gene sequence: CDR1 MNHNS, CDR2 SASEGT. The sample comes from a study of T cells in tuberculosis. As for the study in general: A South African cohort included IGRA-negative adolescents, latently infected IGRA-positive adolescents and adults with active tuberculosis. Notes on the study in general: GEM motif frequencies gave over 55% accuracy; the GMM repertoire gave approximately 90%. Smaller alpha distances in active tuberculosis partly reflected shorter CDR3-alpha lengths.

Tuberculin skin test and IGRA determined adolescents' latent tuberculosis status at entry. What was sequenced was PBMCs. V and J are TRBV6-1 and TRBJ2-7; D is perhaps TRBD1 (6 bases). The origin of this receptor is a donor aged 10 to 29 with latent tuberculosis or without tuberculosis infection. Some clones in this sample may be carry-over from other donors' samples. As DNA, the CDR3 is TGTGCCAGCAGTTCCCAGGCAGGGGACGAGCAGTACTTC. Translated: CASSSQAGDEQYF.